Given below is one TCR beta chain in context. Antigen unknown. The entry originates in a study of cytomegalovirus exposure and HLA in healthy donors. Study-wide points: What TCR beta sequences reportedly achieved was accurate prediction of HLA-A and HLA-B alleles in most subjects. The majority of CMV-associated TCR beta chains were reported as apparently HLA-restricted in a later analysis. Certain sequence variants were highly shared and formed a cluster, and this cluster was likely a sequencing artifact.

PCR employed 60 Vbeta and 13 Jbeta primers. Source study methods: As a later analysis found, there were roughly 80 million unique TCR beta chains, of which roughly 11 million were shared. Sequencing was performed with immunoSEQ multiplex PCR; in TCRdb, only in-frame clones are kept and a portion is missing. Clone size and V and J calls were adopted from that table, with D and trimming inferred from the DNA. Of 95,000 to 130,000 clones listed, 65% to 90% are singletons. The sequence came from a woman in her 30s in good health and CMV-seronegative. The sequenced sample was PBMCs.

In DNA, the CDR3 is TGCGCCAGCAGCTTGGGGTTGGCTAGCGGGAGGTGTACGCAGTATTTT. Translating gives CASSLGLASGRCTQYF. The chain has TRBV5-1 and TRBJ2-3, with TRBD2 matching 11 bases. This CDR3 is built from 16 residues. Germline V gene sequence: CDR1 SGHRS, CDR2 YFSETQ. J was trimmed by 8 bases and V by 0 bases; bases with no gene match: 8.